Following are 16 T cell receptor beta chains from one sample sequenced in a study of brain T cells in children with intractable seizures. Indicated time point: blood from clinic visit 5 months post-surgery; TSC patient then seizure free. The table came from immunoSEQ multiplex PCR; TCRdb's copy has only in-frame clones and leaves some out. The sample holds about 340,000 clones, 85% to 95% seen once. The sequencing here drew on peripheral blood, taken less than 6 months after surgery. The source of these receptors is a boy less than two years old with tuberous sclerosis and intractable seizures.

The chain joins TRBV11-3 to TRBJ2-2; TRBD2 aligns across 8 bases. Germline lookup yields CDR1 SGHNT and CDR2 YENEEA. Trimming took 4 bases from V and 7 from J; bases not matched to a gene: 8. CDR3 size: 15 residues. CDR3 amino acids: CASSSLEREYGELFF. The CDR3 nucleotides read TGTGCCAGCAGCTCCCTGGAGCGGGAGTACGGGGAGCTGTTTTTT.

The rearrangement links TRBV25-1 to TRBJ1-2, with TRBD1 identical over 9 bases. CDR1 is MGHDK, CDR2 SYGVNS, per germline. This CDR3 is built from 12 residues. Germline trimming cut 8 bases from V and 3 bases from J; bases unmatched to any gene: 1. This CDR3 reads CASGTGHYGYTF. The CDR3 DNA reads TGTGCCAGCGGGACAGGGCACTATGGCTACACCTTC.

This chain uses TRBV2 with TRBJ1-1, with 9 positions matching TRBD1. V lost 7 bases and J lost 1; bases outside the gene matches: 7. The CDR3 is made up of 15 amino acids. Germline CDR1 and CDR2: SNHLY and FYNNEI. CDR3 coding DNA: TGTGCCAGCATGCACAGGGGGCTTGGGAACACTGAAGCTTTCTTT. It yields the protein CASMHRGLGNTEAFF.

The chain uses TRBV11-2 and TRBJ1-2; TRBD1 is a possible D gene (5 bases). CDR3 length: 14 residues. Germline V CDR1 and CDR2: SGHAT, FQNNGV. V was trimmed by 5 bases and J by 6 bases, leaving 16 bases between them. This chain's CDR3 is CASSTTGGLDGYTF. Written as DNA, the CDR3 is TGTGCCAGCAGCACAACCGGGGGTTTGGATGGCTACACCTTC.

This chain links TRBV25-1 with TRBJ1-2, with D perhaps matching TRBD1 (6 bases). V shed 4 bases and J shed 1 base, with 16 bases lying between them. CDR3 length: 16 residues. Per the germline V gene, CDR1 is MGHDK and CDR2 is SYGVNS. The CDR3 loop reads CASSGLPGHLNYGYTF. CDR3 bases: TGTGCCAGCAGTGGCCTCCCGGGACACCTTAACTATGGCTACACCTTC.

The V call is TRBV13, the J call TRBJ2-1, with TRBD1 matching 9 bases. Losses at the gene ends were 0 bases for V and 4 bases for J; bases not matched to a gene: 1. The CDR3 runs to 15 residues. CDR1 is PRHDT and CDR2 is FYEKMQ in the germline V gene (reference sequence). The DNA for the CDR3 is TGTGCCAGCAGCTTAGGGACAGGGGGTTACAATGAGCAGTTCTTC. This encodes CASSLGTGGYNEQFF.

This chain connects TRBV7-8 to TRBJ2-1; 10 bases match TRBD2. Germline V gives CDR1 SGHVS, CDR2 FQNEAQ. There are 13 residues in the CDR3. With V trimmed by 7 bases and J by 9 bases, 6 bases remained unmatched. The CDR3 loop reads CASNPSGGAEQFF. The CDR3 nucleotides read TGTGCCAGCAACCCTAGCGGGGGTGCTGAGCAGTTCTTC.

V and J are TRBV2 and TRBJ2-3; TRBD2 matches at 12 bases. The V segment lost 7 bases and the J segment 4 bases; nucleotides outside the gene matches: 9. The CDR3 is 16 residues long. Germline V gene data show CDR1 as SNHLY and CDR2 as FYNNEI. The CDR3 sequence is CASKDSGLAGSDTQYF. As DNA, the CDR3 is TGTGCCAGCAAGGATTCCGGACTAGCGGGATCAGATACGCAGTATTTT.

The chain links TRBV19 to TRBJ2-3; 7 nucleotides agree with TRBD1. The junction had 7 bases not matched to a gene; V was cut back by 8 bases and J by 2 bases. The germline gives CDR1 LNHDA, CDR2 SQIVND (reference sequence). The CDR3 covers 14 residues. The CDR3 nucleotides are TGTGCCAGTCAGCCGGGACAGAACACAGATACGCAGTATTTT. Translation: CASQPGQNTDTQYF.

V and J are TRBV10-3 and TRBJ2-7, with 10 bases lining up with TRBD2. This CDR3 region has 17 residues. V lost 4 bases to trimming and J lost 1 base; unmatched junction nucleotides: 10. From germline, CDR1 is ENHRY and CDR2 SYGVKD. CDR3 region: CAISVSGLAVFSYEQYF. The CDR3 nucleotides are TGTGCCATCAGTGTTTCTGGACTAGCGGTGTTTTCCTACGAGCAGTACTTC.

In its sample, this clone was seen once. The V and J genes are TRBV24-1 and TRBJ2-2; possible D gene TRBD1, 5 bases. The CDR3 spans 17 residues. With 3 bases removed from V and 5 bases from J, the gap between germline ends came to 18 bases. Germline V gene data show CDR1 as KGHDR and CDR2 as SFDVKD. CDR3 region: CATSDPTSTDSTGELFF. The CDR3 DNA reads TGTGCCACCAGTGATCCAACATCGACAGATAGTACCGGGGAGCTGTTTTTT.

This chain uses TRBV5-1 with TRBJ2-5; D perhaps matches TRBD1 (6 bases). This CDR3 has 16 amino acids. Trimming shortened V by 9 bases and J by 0 bases, and 21 bases separated the two germline ends. From germline, CDR1 is SGHRS and CDR2 YFSETQ. The CDR3 loop is CANRQALKTYQETQYF. The CDR3 DNA reads TGCGCCAATCGACAGGCCCTAAAAACGTACCAAGAGACCCAGTACTTC.

V usage is TRBV11-2 and J usage is TRBJ2-2, with D hard to call. Germline V gene sequence: CDR1 SGHAT, CDR2 FQNNGV. The CDR3 loop spans 15 amino acids. V lost 4 bases and J 5 bases, leaving 14 bases between the germline ends. In DNA form, the CDR3 reads TGTGCCAGCAGCTCCCCGGTACTGAAAACCGGGGAGCTGTTTTTT. It codes for CASSSPVLKTGELFF.

The rearrangement links TRBV19 to TRBJ1-2; the match to TRBD1 covers 9 bases. Germline V CDR1 and CDR2: LNHDA, SQIVND (reference sequence). The CDR3 loop spans 15 amino acids. J was trimmed by 1 base and V by 6 bases; bases with no gene match: 6. For the CDR3, the DNA is TGTGCCAGTAGGGACCGGGACAGGGTTAACTATGGCTACACCTTC. This gives the protein CASRDRDRVNYGYTF. Supplemented by reference TRBV19 and TRBJ1-2, the full variable domain reads DGGITQSPKYLFRKEGQNVTLSCEQNLNHDAMYWYRQDPGQGLRLIYYSQIVNDFQKGDIAEGYSVSREKKESFPLTVTSAQKNPTAFYLCASRDRDRVNYGYTFGSGTRLTVV.

The rearrangement joins TRBV7-2 to TRBJ2-3, with TRBD2 as a possible D gene (5 bases). Germline CDR1 and CDR2: SGHTA and FQGNSA. The CDR3 has 14 residues. V was clipped by 10 bases and J by 2 bases, with 16 bases between them. The CDR3 loop reads CATGKTEYTDTQYF. CDR3 bases: TGTGCCACCGGGAAGACTGAGTACACAGATACGCAGTATTTT.

This rearrangement joins TRBV27 to TRBJ2-1; D might be TRBD1 (5 bases). From germline, CDR1 is MNHEY and CDR2 SMNVEV (reference sequence). This CDR3 has 12 amino acids. Deletions cut 2 bases from V and 8 bases from J, with 7 bases between. CDR3 in DNA: TGTGCCAGCAGTTTAGGGGCGGATGAGCAGTTCTTC. Translating gives CASSLGADEQFF.